These T cell receptor beta chains were read from a single sample in a study of blood T cell repertoires in COVID-19. Produced via immunoSEQ multiplex PCR; TCRdb's table is partial and in-frame only. The repertoire holds approximately 81,000 clones, with approximately 78% as singletons. The sequencing sample was made of peripheral blood. The receptor source for this set is a human donor in a cohort sampled during active COVID-19. The CDR3 runs from the conserved cysteine through the conserved F or W. The order of the fields is J gene, D gene, V gene, clone size, CDR3 DNA, CDR3 protein. A D gene is named only where the DNA matches it firmly. For some rows the clone size is stated as once, few or many, or as a class when expanded; others skip it.

TRBJ2-3,TRBD2,TRBV4-2,NA,TGTGCCAGCAGCCCGATGTCCGGGGGGGCCCTTAGCACAGATACGCAGTATTTT,CASSPMSGGALSTDTQYF
TRBJ2-1,NA,TRBV12-3/TRBV12-4,NA,TGTGCCAGCAGATATAGTAGCTACAATGAGCAGTTCTTC,CASRYSSYNEQFF
TRBJ1-1,NA,TRBV18,NA,TGTGCCAGCTCAGCCATAGACAGGCGCACTGAAGCTTTCTTT,CASSAIDRRTEAFF
TRBJ2-1,TRBD2,TRBV6-6,NA,TGTGCCAGCCGCTCCCCCGGGGGGGCTTATGAGCAGTTCTTC,CASRSPGGAYEQFF
TRBJ2-7,NA,TRBV3-1/TRBV3-2,medium-sized,TGTGCCAGCAGCCAAGATTTGGGGGCCGAGCAGTACTTC,CASSQDLGAEQYF
TRBJ1-1,NA,TRBV19,NA,TGTGCCAGTAGTACAAACAGGGACACTGAAGCTTTCTTT,CASSTNRDTEAFF
TRBJ1-1,NA,TRBV2,NA,TGTGCCAGCATAAATGGACCGGGGATGAACACTGAAGCTTTCTTT,CASINGPGMNTEAFF
TRBJ2-2,TRBD2,TRBV5-1,NA,TGCGCCAGCAGCTTGCGTGCTAGCGGGGGGGCGAACACCGGGGAGCTGTTTTTT,CASSLRASGGANTGELFF
TRBJ2-3,TRBD2,TRBV9,NA,TGTGCCAGCAGCGTAGCCTTAGCGGGGGGCACAGATACGCAGTATTTT,CASSVALAGGTDTQYF
TRBJ2-7,TRBD1,TRBV6-6,NA,TGTGCCAGCAATACCCGGGACAGGAACTACGAGCAGTACTTC,CASNTRDRNYEQYF
TRBJ2-7,NA,TRBV5-5,few,TGTGCCAGCAACACGGAGAGGGGGGGATCCTCCTACGAGCAGTACTTC,CASNTERGGSSYEQYF
TRBJ2-7,NA,TRBV21-1,NA,TGTGCCAGCAGCAAAGCGCGTAACAGGGCACAGGGTACCTACGAGCAGTACTTC,CASSKARNRAQGTYEQYF
TRBJ2-7,TRBD2,TRBV7-9,NA,TGTGCCAGCAGCCAAATAGCGGGGGTTACCTACGAGCAGTACTTC,CASSQIAGVTYEQYF
TRBJ1-4,TRBD1,TRBV19,medium-sized,TGTGCCAGTAGCACAGGGGCTGCTAATGAAAAACTGTTTTTT,CASSTGAANEKLFF
TRBJ1-2,TRBD1,TRBV5-6,NA,TGTGCCAGCAGCTTTAGGGGGCCACTTTATGGCTACACCTTC,CASSFRGPLYGYTF
TRBJ2-7,NA,TRBV19,NA,TGTGCCAGTAGTGTAACCAGGGCCTACGAGCAGTACTTC,CASSVTRAYEQYF
TRBJ2-2,TRBD2,TRBV7-9,NA,TGTGCCAGCAGCCGGGGACTAGCGGGGAACACCGGGGAGCTGTTTTTT,CASSRGLAGNTGELFF
TRBJ1-1,NA,TRBV9,NA,TGTGCCAGCAGCGTAGGATGGGAGGGGGGAAGGAGCACTGAAGCTTTCTTT,CASSVGWEGGRSTEAFF
TRBJ1-1,NA,TRBV10-3,NA,TGTGCCATCAGCGATGGGTCCAGGGCTAACACTGAAGCTTTCTTT,CAISDGSRANTEAFF
TRBJ1-2,NA,TRBV5-8,NA,TGTGCCAGCAGCTTGCCGGAGGAGTATGGCTACACCTTC,CASSLPEEYGYTF